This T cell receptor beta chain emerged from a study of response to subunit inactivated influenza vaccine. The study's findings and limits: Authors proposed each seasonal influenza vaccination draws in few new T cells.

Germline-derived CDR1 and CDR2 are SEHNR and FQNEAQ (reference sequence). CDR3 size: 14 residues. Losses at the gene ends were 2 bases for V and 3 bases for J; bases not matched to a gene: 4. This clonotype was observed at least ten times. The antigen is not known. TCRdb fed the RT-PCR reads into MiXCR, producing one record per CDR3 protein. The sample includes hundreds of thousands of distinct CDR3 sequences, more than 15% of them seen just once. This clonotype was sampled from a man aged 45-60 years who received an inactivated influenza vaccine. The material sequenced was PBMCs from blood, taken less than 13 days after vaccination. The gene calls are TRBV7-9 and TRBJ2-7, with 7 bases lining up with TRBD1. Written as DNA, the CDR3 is TGTGCCAGCAGCTTAAGCCGGGACAGCTACGAGCAGTACTTC. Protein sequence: CASSLSRDSYEQYF.